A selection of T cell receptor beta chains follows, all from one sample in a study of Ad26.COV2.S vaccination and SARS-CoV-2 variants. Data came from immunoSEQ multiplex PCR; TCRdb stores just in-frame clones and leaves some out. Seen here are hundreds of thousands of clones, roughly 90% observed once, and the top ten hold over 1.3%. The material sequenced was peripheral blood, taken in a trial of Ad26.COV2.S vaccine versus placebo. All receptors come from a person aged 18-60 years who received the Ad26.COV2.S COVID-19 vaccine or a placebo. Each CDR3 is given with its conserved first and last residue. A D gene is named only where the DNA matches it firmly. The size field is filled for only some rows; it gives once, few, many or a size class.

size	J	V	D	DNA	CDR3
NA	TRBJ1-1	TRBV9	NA	TGTGCCAGCAGCGTAGAAGGCAGGGAGTTAACTGAAGCTTTCTTT	CASSVEGRELTEAFF
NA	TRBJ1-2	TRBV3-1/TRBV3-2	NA	TGTGCCAGCAGCTTACCTATGGGCGGCTACACCTTC	CASSLPMGGYTF
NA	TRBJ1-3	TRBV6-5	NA	TGTGCCAGCCGGGGAGCTGGAAACACCATATATTTT	CASRGAGNTIYF
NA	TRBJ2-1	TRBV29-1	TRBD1	TGCAGCGTGAGGTCCTGGACAGGGGTATATGAGCAGTTCTTC	CSVRSWTGVYEQFF
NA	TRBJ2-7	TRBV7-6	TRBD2	TGTGCCAGCAGCTTAGACGGACTAGCGGGACCCTCCTACGAGCAGTACTTC	CASSLDGLAGPSYEQYF
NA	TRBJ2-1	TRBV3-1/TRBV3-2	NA	TGTGCCAGCAGCCAAGTAGGAGGGGACAATGAGCAGTTCTTC	CASSQVGGDNEQFF
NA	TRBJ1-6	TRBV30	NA	TGTGCCTGCGACAGAGATAATTCACCCCTCCACTTT	CACDRDNSPLHF
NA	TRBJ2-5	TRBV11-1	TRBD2	TGTGCCAGCAGCCGCAAAACTTTAGCGGGGTCGGAGACCCAGTACTTC	CASSRKTLAGSETQYF
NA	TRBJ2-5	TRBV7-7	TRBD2	TGTGCTAGCAGCTCCCTAGCGGGAGAAGGCGAGACCCAGTACTTC	CASSSLAGEGETQYF
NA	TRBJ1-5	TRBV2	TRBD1	TGTGCCAGCAGCCGGGACAGGGTCAATCAGCCCCAGCATTTT	CASSRDRVNQPQHF
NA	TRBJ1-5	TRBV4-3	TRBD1	TGCGCCAGCAGCCAACTCGCACTTTTCCCAGGGGGCCCTAGCAATCAGCCCCAGCATTTT	CASSQLALFPGGPSNQPQHF
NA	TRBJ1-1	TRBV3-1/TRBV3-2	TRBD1	TGTGCCAGCAGCCATGGATCCGGGACAGGTGGTGAAGCTTTCTTT	CASSHGSGTGGEAFF
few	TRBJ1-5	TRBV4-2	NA	TGTGCCAGCAGCCAAGATTTACAGGGCCTCAATAGCAATCAGCCCCAGCATTTT	CASSQDLQGLNSNQPQHF
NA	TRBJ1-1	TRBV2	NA	TGTGCCAGCAGCGGGGTCCCGGAGAGCACTGAAGCTTTCTTT	CASSGVPESTEAFF
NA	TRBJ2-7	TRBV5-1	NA	TGCGCCAGCAGCTTCGACTACGAGCAGTACTTC	CASSFDYEQYF
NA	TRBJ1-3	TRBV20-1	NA	TGCAGTGCTAAAGGAAACACCATATATTTT	CSAKGNTIYF
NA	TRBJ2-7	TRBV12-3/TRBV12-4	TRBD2	TGTGCCAGCAGGGCGGGACTATTCTACGAGCAGTACTTC	CASRAGLFYEQYF
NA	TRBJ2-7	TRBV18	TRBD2	TGTGCCAGCTCACCACCGGCTAGCGGGCAAACCTACGAGCAGTACTTC	CASSPPASGQTYEQYF
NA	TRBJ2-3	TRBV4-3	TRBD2	TGCGCCAGCAGCCAAGTACTGCATGCGGGGGGGTTGTATTTT	CASSQVLHAGGLYF
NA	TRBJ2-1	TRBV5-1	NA	TGCGCCAGCAGCGGGCGGGATTACAATGAGCAGTTCTTC	CASSGRDYNEQFF
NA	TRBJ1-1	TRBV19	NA	TGTGCCAGTAGTAGGGACACGTCGGTCAAGAACACTGAAGCTTTCTTT	CASSRDTSVKNTEAFF
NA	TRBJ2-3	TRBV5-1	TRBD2	TGCGCCAGCAGCTTCCAGCGGGGGGACACAGATACGCAGTATTTT	CASSFQRGDTDTQYF
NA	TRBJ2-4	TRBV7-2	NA	TGTGCCAGCAGCTTAGTAGGGTCCAAAAACATTCAGTACTTC	CASSLVGSKNIQYF
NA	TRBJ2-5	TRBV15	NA	TGTGCCACCAGCATACAGGGTGGAGAGACCCAGTACTTC	CATSIQGGETQYF
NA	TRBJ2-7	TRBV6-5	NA	TGTGCCAGCAGTTTAGCGGACACGACCTACGAGCAGTACTTC	CASSLADTTYEQYF
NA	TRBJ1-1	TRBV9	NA	TGTGCCAGCAGCGTAGTCCCGGGTTCCACTGAAGCTTTCTTT	CASSVVPGSTEAFF
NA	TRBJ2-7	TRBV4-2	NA	TGTGCCAGCAGCCAAGTATCGCCAATAGGCTCCTACGAGCAGTACTTC	CASSQVSPIGSYEQYF
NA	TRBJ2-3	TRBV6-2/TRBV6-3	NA	TGTGCCAGCAGTTATCAAGATACGCAGTATTTT	CASSYQDTQYF
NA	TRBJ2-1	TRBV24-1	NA	TGTGCCACCAGTGATGCCAAGGTCGGGAATGAGCAGTTCTTC	CATSDAKVGNEQFF
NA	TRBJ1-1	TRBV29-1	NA	TGCAGCGTTCCCCTCCGACGTCTGGGGGGCACTGAAGCTTTCTTT	CSVPLRRLGGTEAFF
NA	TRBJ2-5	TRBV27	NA	TGTGCCAGCAGTCCTCCCGGAACCCAAGAGACCCAGTACTTC	CASSPPGTQETQYF
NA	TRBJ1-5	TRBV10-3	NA	TGTGCCATCAGTGAACAGTCCAATCAGCCCCAGCATTTT	CAISEQSNQPQHF
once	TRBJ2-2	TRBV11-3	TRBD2	TGTGCCAGCAGCCGGGAGGAACAGCACACCGGGGAGCTGTTTTTT	CASSREEQHTGELFF
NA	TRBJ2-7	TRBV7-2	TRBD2	TGTGCCAGCAGCCCCCGGACTAGCGGGACTAGCTCCTACGAGCAGTACTTC	CASSPRTSGTSSYEQYF
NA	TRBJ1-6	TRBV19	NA	TGTGCCAGTATAGGGAGGGGTGACTATAATTCACCCCTCCACTTT	CASIGRGDYNSPLHF
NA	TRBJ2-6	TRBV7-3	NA	TGTGCCAGCAGCGATAGCTCTGGGGCCAACGTCCTGACTTTC	CASSDSSGANVLTF
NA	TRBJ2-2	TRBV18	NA	TGTGCCAGCTCACCAACAGGCGTGGGCGGAACCGGGGAGCTGTTTTTT	CASSPTGVGGTGELFF
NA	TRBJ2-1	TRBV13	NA	TGTGCCAGCAGCTCCGGCGGGACAGCCTACAATGAGCAGTTCTTC	CASSSGGTAYNEQFF
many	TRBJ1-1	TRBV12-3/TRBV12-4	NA	TGTGCCAGCAGTTTGGGGGGGTCGGCGATAGCTTTCTTT	CASSLGGSAIAFF
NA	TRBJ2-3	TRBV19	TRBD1	TGTGCCAGTAGTATCCCCGGTTCAGGGGGCGAGGGCACAGATACGCAGTATTTT	CASSIPGSGGEGTDTQYF
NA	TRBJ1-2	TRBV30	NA	TGTGCCTGGAGTCCTGGATCCCCCTATGGCTACACCTTC	CAWSPGSPYGYTF
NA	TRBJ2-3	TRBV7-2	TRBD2	TGTGCCAGCAGATCCGGCCCTAGCGGGAGCACAGATACGCAGTATTTT	CASRSGPSGSTDTQYF